This T cell receptor (beta chain) was found in a study of OX40 agonist ivuxolimab in advanced cancers. There are 16 residues in the CDR3. With V trimmed by 1 base and J by 5 bases, 7 bases remained unmatched. Germline V gene sequence: CDR1 SGHNT, CDR2 YENEEA. Method: immunoSEQ multiplex PCR; TCRdb's copy keeps in-frame clones and lacks some. The sample has about 73,000 clones, approximately 79% seen once. The clonotype was recovered from an adult with an advanced solid tumor such as melanoma, head and neck, liver or kidney cancer. The sequences come from CD4+ or CD8+ T cells sorted from blood, collected in a trial of the OX40 agonist ivuxolimab. The chain combines TRBV11-3 with TRBJ2-5; the match to TRBD2 covers 10 bases. The DNA for the CDR3 is TGTGCCAGCAGCTTAGGGGCTAGCGGGAGTGGGGAGACCCAGTACTTC. Protein sequence: CASSLGASGSGETQYF.